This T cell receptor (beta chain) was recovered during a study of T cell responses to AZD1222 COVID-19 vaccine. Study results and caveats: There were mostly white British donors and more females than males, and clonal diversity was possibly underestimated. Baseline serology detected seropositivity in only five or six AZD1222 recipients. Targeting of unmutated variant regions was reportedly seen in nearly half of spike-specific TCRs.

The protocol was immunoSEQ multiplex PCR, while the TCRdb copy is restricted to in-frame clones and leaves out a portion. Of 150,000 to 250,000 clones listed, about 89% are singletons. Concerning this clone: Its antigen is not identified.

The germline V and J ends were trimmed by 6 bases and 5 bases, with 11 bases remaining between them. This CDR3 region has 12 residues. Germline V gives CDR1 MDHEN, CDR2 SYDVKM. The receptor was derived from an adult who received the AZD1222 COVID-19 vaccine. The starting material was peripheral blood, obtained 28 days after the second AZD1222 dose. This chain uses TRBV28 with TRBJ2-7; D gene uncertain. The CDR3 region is CASRPSVDEQYF. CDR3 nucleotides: TGTGCCAGCAGGCCGTCAGTTGACGAGCAGTACTTC. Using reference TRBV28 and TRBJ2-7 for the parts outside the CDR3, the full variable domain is DVKVTQSSRYLVKRTGEKVFLECVQDMDHENMFWYRQDPGLGLRLIYFSYDVKMKEKGDIPEGYSVSREKKERFSLILESASTNQTSMYLCASRPSVDEQYFGPGTRLTVT.